This T cell receptor (beta chain) was sequenced for a study of cytomegalovirus exposure and HLA in healthy donors. With regard to this clone: Antigen: not known.

The length of the CDR3 is 17 residues. V was clipped by 5 bases and J by 2 bases; unmatched bases: 16. CDR1 is GTSNPN and CDR2 is SVGIG in the germline V gene (reference sequence). Regarding the study as a whole: The HLA-A and HLA-B alleles of most subjects were reportedly predicted accurately from TCR beta sequences. Most likely, a cluster of highly shared sequence variants arose as a sequencing artifact. Previous analysis showed most TCR beta V segments were productive about 87% or about 30% of the time.

The donors gave bone marrow, and they were healthy. Amplification used 60 Vbeta primers and 13 Jbeta primers. Sequencing was performed with immunoSEQ multiplex PCR; in TCRdb, only in-frame clones are kept and a portion is missing. The table lists fewer than 150,000 clones, with roughly 2% in the top ten. V gene TRBV30 combines with J gene TRBJ1-1; 8 bases match TRBD1. This receptor was identified in a woman aged 60-75 years in good health and CMV-seronegative. The sample taken for sequencing was PBMCs. CDR3 amino acids: CAWERPGGETGNTEAFF. The CDR3 DNA is TGTGCCTGGGAAAGGCCAGGGGGCGAGACAGGCAACACTGAAGCTTTCTTT.